This TCR beta chain was recorded in a study of tumor-infiltrating lymphocytes in primary liver carcinoma. The wider study: Enrolled patients were male and female, aged 30 to 69 years. Tumor stage was T1-T3 N0M0, and tumor size was roughly 4 to 11 cm across. Study findings and constraints: Merely some 8-24% of top clones spanned all five tumor regions.

CDR1 is SQVTM, CDR2 ANQGSEA, per germline. This CDR3 spans 14 amino acids. Priming with a constant-region primer yielded TCR beta cDNA from about 500 ng total RNA. Employing slightly modified ARM-PCR, three nested multiplex PCR rounds were run, and these gave rise to the TCR beta libraries. A C-beta reverse primer was combined with TRBV1-TRBV30 forward primers in the first two PCR rounds, and each round had around 11 cycles. MiXCR, applied by TCRdb to the multiplex PCR reads, yields one record per CDR3 protein. Among about 21,000 distinct CDR3 sequences, roughly 85% were seen once, and the ten largest hold almost 40%. Co-extracted RNA and DNA came from roughly 21-30 mg of unsorted bulk tissue. Over 85% of the cells were viable tumor cells in every tumor sample. Points on this clonotype: Its antigen is unknown. An end of the junction differs from the germline gene, which may be a read error.

The chain carries TRBV29-1 and TRBJ2-2; D is perhaps TRBD2 (6 bases). Sequences were obtained from liver tumor tissue from sampling region 1. Subset indicated: tumor region T1, superior pole. This clonotype was obtained from a woman in her 30s with primary liver carcinoma and hepatitis B virus infection. The CDR3 DNA reads TGCAGCGTTCCAGCCGGCTGGAACACCGGGGAGGTGTTTTTC. This gives the protein CSVPAGWNTGEVFF.